Listed here are 14 T cell receptor beta chains from one sample, sequenced in a study of low-dose radiotherapy and immunotherapy resistance in tumors. The time point: after trial treatment. Treatment: LDRT plus nivolumab, ipilimumab, low-dose cyclophosphamide and aspirin (RACIN trial). Priming of first-strand cDNA relied on TRAV- and TRBV-specific primers (covering alpha and beta chains). With a V-primer adapter and a constant-region primer, TCRs were amplified for approximately 19 PCR cycles. TCRdb re-derived calls from the reads in MiXCR, one entry per CDR3 protein. The table includes 100,000 or so distinct CDR3 sequences, roughly 20% detected once. The sequences come from PBMCs, collected after low-dose radiotherapy plus immunotherapy. The receptor set was obtained from a male donor with prostate cancer.

This clonotype has at least ten counts. The chain employs TRBV7-9 and TRBJ1-6, with 7 bases fitting TRBD1. There are 13 residues in the CDR3. Germline V gives CDR1 SEHNR, CDR2 FQNEAQ (reference sequence). Unmatched junction bases numbered 6, after V lost 7 bases and J lost 9 bases. CDR3 sequence: CASMGTAGSPLHF. In DNA form, the CDR3 reads TGTGCCAGCATGGGGACAGCGGGTTCACCCCTCCACTTT.

About this clonotype: A much larger clone differs by one base, so this may be a read error. V usage is TRBV4-3 and J usage is TRBJ2-7, with D uncertain. From germline, CDR1 is LGHNA and CDR2 YSLEER. Trimming shortened V by 2 bases and J by 8 bases, and 13 bases separated the two germline ends. The CDR3 loop spans 13 amino acids. The CDR3 DNA follows: TGCGCCAGCAGCCAATTAGGTTTCTCCAAGCAGTACTTC. Translating gives CASSQLGFSKQYF.

Remarks on this clonotype: A much larger clone sits a single nucleotide away, making a read error possible. The rearrangement links TRBV30 to TRBJ2-4; D unresolved. The V gene's germline CDR1 is GTSNPN and CDR2 SVGIG (reference sequence). The CDR3 has 12 amino acids. The CDR3 is CTWSVLRNIQYF. Written as DNA, the CDR3 is TGTACCTGGAGTGTACTCCGAAACATTCAGTACTTC. Complete variable domain (other parts from reference TRBV30 and TRBJ2-4): SQTIHQWPATLVQPVGSPLSLECTVEGTSNPNLYWYRQAAGRGLQLLFYSVGIGQISSEVPQNLSASRPQDRQFILSSKKLLLSDSGFYLCTWSVLRNIQYFGAGTRLSVL.

This clonotype was found many times. The chain has TRBV7-8 and TRBJ2-2; 8 bases line up with TRBD2. The CDR3 is 17 residues long. The V gene's germline CDR1 is SGHVS and CDR2 FQNEAQ. Losses at the gene ends were 3 bases for V and 1 base for J; bases not matched to a gene: 7. The CDR3 here is CASSLRGSGGNTGELFF. The CDR3 DNA is TGTGCCAGCAGCTTGAGGGGGAGCGGGGGGAACACCGGGGAGCTGTTTTTT.

Regarding this clonotype: A read error is likely here: a far larger clone is one base away. The rearrangement links TRBV10-3 to TRBJ2-1, with TRBD2 identical over 10 bases. CDR1 ENHRY and CDR2 SYGVKD come from the germline V gene. There are 15 residues in the CDR3. Trimming at V came to 6 bases and at J to 8 bases, leaving 10 bases not matched to a gene. CDR3 sequence reads: CAISVAGGGRDEQFF. Here the CDR3 DNA reads TGTGCCATCAGCGTAGCGGGGGGCGGTAGGGATGAGCAGTTCTTC.

This clonotype has ten or more counts. The genes are TRBV10-2 and TRBJ1-1, with D tentatively TRBD1 (6 bases). CDR1 WSHSY and CDR2 SAAADI come from the germline V gene. This CDR3 comprises 15 residues. V lost 4 bases and J 4 bases, leaving 16 bases between the germline ends. CDR3 sequence reads: CASSAWDICVTEAFF. CDR3 coding DNA: TGCGCCAGCAGTGCCTGGGACATTTGTGTCACTGAAGCTTTCTTT.

At least ten counts were recorded for this clonotype. The chain employs TRBV10-3 and TRBJ1-4; TRBD1 matches at 10 bases. The CDR3 covers 15 residues. Per the germline V gene, CDR1 is ENHRY and CDR2 is SYGVKD. After removal of 3 bases from V and 6 bases from J, the junction contained 4 bases not matched to a gene. CDR3 bases: TGTGCCATCAGTGAAGGTGGGACAGGGGATGAAAAACTGTTTTTT. As protein: CAISEGGTGDEKLFF.

The chain couples TRBV2 to TRBJ2-5, with TRBD2 matching over 13 bases. CDR1 is SNHLY, CDR2 FYNNEI, per germline. CDR3 length: 23 amino acids. The ends lost 6 bases at V and 4 bases at J; junction bases unmatched: 29. CDR3 region: CASRPSLYTGGTGLAGLGETQYF. The CDR3 DNA sequence: TGTGCCAGCAGGCCATCCCTTTATACCGGGGGCACGGGACTAGCGGGGCTAGGAGAGACCCAGTACTTC.

This clonotype came up many times. V and J are TRBV20-1 and TRBJ2-2; 8 bases fit TRBD1. The CDR3 spans 19 residues. From germline, CDR1 is DFQATT and CDR2 SNEGSKA (reference sequence). Unmatched junction bases numbered 21, after V lost 4 bases and J lost 5 bases. This CDR3 is CSATPIPGQGRGMTGELFF. In DNA, the CDR3 is TGCAGTGCTACCCCGATTCCCGGACAGGGAAGGGGTATGACCGGGGAGCTGTTTTTT.

This clonotype appeared many times. The genes are TRBV2 and TRBJ2-7; TRBD1 might be the D (6 bases). The CDR3 has 14 residues. Trimming removed 3 bases at V and 0 bases at J, with 9 bases between. The germline gives CDR1 SNHLY, CDR2 FYNNEI. CDR3 DNA sequence: TGTGCCAGCAGTGAGGACAGATCCTCCTACGAGCAGTACTTC. As protein: CASSEDRSSYEQYF.

The chain uses TRBV7-2 and TRBJ2-3; no reliable D call. V gave up 5 bases and J gave up 3 bases, with 15 bases separating them. The CDR3 contains 15 residues. Per the germline V gene, CDR1 is SGHTA and CDR2 is FQGNSA. The CDR3 spells CASSRDGLGTDTQYF. The CDR3 coding sequence is TGTGCCAGCAGCCGCGATGGCTTAGGAACAGATACGCAGTATTTT.

This clonotype was counted at least ten times. V gene TRBV6-6 combines with J gene TRBJ2-6; D is ambiguous. The germline CDR1 and CDR2 sequences are MNHNY and SVGAGI (reference sequence). Between the trimmed V and J ends, which lost 5 bases and 7 bases, there was a span of 9 bases. CDR3 length equals 13 residues. As DNA, the CDR3 is TGTGCCAGCAGTCATAGGGAAGCCAACGTCCTGACTTTC. Amino acids: CASSHREANVLTF.

This clonotype was counted at least ten times. The rearrangement uses TRBV20-1 and TRBJ2-3; 7 bases fit TRBD1. The CDR3 covers 15 residues. V dropped 6 bases and J dropped 2; count of bases not matched to a gene: 11. Germline values: CDR1 DFQATT, CDR2 SNEGSKA (reference sequence). CDR3 nucleotide sequence: TGCAGTGCGCAAGCTGGGGACAGCCCCACAGATACGCAGTATTTT. This gives the protein CSAQAGDSPTDTQYF.

Many counts were recorded for this clonotype. The chain is built from TRBV7-2 and TRBJ2-1, with 10 bases identical to TRBD1. Unmatched junction bases numbered 11, after V lost 4 bases and J lost 2 bases. CDR3 length: 18 amino acids. Germline V lookup: CDR1 SGHTA, CDR2 FQGNSA. The chain's CDR3 is CASSWKLSGTGAYNEQFF. DNA of the CDR3: TGTGCCAGCAGCTGGAAACTGAGCGGGACAGGGGCCTACAATGAGCAGTTCTTC.